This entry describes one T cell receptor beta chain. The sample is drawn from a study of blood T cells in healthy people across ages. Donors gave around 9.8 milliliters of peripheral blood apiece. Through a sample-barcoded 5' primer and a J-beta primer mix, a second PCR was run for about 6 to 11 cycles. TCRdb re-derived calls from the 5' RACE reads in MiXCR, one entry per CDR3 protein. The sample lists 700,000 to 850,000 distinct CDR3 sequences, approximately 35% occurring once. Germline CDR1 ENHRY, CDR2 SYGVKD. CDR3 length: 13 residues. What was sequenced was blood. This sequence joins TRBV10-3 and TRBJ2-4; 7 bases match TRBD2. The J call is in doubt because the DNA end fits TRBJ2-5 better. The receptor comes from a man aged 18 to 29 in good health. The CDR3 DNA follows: TGTGCCATCAAGAGCGGGACCCAAGAGACCCAGTACTTC. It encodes CAIKSGTQETQYF.